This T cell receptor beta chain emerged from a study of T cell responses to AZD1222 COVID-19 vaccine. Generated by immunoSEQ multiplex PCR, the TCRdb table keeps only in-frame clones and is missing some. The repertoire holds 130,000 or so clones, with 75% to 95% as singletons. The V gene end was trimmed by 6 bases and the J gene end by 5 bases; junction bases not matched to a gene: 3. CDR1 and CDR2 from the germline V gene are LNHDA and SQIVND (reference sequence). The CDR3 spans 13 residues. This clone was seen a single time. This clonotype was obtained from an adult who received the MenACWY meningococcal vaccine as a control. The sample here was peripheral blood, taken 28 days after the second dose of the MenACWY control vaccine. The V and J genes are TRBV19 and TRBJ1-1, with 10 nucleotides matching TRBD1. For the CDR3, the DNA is TGTGCCAGTAGGAGGGACAGGGGTACTGAAGCTTTCTTT. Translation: CASRRDRGTEAFF.